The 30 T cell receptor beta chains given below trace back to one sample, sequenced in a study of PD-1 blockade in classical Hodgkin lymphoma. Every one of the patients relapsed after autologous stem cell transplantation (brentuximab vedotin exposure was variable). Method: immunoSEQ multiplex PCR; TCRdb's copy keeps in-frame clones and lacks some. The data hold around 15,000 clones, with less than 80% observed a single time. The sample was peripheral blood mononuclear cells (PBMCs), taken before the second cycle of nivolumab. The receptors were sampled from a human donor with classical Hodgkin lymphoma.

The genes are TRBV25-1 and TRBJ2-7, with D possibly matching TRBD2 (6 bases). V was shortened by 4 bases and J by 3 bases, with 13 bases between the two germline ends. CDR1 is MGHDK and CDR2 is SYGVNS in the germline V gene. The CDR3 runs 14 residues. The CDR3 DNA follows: TGTGCCAGCAGTGGGGGGACTCGGGTCTACGAGCAGTACTTC. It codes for CASSGGTRVYEQYF.

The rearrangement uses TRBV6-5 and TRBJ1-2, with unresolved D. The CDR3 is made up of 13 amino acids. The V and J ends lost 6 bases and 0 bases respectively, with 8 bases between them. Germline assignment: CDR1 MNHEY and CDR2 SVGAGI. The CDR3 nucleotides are TGTGCCAGCAGGCCGTCCTCTAACTATGGCTACACCTTC. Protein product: CASRPSSNYGYTF.

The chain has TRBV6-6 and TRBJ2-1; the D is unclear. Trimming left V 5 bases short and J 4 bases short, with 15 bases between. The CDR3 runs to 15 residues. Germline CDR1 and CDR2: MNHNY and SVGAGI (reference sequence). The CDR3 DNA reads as TGTGCCAGCAGTCCATTCACGACAAGATACAATGAGCAGTTCTTC. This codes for CASSPFTTRYNEQFF.

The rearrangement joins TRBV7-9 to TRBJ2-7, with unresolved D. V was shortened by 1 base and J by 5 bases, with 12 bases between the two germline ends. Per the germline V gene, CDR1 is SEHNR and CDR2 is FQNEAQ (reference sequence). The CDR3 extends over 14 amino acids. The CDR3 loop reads CASSLVVGFHEQYF. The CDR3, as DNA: TGTGCCAGCAGCTTAGTAGTGGGTTTCCACGAGCAGTACTTC.

The CDR3 sequence is CASSQGQTSYNSPLHF. Here the CDR3 DNA reads TGTGCCAGCAGCCAGGGACAGACCTCCTATAATTCACCCCTCCACTTT. The rearrangement links TRBV28 to TRBJ1-6; TRBD1 aligns across 7 bases. Germline V gene data show CDR1 as MDHEN and CDR2 as SYDVKM. The CDR3 runs 16 residues. Unmatched junction bases numbered 5, after V lost 6 bases and J lost 0 bases.

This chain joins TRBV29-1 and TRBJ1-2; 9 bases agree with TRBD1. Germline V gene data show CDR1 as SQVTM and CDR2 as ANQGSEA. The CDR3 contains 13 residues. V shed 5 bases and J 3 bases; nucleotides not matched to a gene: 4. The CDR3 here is CSVWDREDYGYTF. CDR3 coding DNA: TGCAGCGTTTGGGACAGGGAGGACTATGGCTACACCTTC.

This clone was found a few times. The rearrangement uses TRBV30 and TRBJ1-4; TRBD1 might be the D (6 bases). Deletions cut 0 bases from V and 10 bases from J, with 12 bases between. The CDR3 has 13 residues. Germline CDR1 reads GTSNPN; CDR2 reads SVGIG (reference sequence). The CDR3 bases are TGTGCCTGGAGTGTACAGGGCGGGGGAAAACTGTTTTTT. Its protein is CAWSVQGGGKLFF.

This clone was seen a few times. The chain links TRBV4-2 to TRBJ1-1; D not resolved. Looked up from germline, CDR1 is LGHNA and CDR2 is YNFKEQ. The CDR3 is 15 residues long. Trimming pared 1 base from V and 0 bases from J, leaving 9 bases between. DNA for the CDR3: TGTGCCAGCAGCCAAGGTGTCAGGATGAACACTGAAGCTTTCTTT. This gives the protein CASSQGVRMNTEAFF.

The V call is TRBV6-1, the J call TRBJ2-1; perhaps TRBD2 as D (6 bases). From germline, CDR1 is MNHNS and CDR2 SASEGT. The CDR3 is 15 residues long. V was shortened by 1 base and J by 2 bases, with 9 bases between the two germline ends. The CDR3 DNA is TGTGCCAGCAGTGAAGTAGCGGAACCCTACAATGAGCAGTTCTTC. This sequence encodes CASSEVAEPYNEQFF.

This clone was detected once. CDR3 sequence (DNA): TGTGCCAGCAGCGTAGCTCCGGCGGGAGAAAGGTCCTACAATGAGCAGTTCTTC. Its protein product is CASSVAPAGERSYNEQFF. The rearrangement links TRBV9 to TRBJ2-1; 7 bases match TRBD2. Germline lookup yields CDR1 SGDLS and CDR2 YYNGEE. Trimming at V came to 0 bases and at J to 1 base, leaving 10 bases not matched to a gene. The CDR3 has 18 amino acids.

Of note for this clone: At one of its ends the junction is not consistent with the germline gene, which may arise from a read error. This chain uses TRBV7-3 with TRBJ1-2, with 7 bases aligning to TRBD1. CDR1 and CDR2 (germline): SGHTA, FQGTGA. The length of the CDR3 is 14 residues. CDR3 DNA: TGCGCCAGCAGCCAAGACAGGGAGAACTATGGCTACACCTTC. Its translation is CASSQDRENYGYTF.

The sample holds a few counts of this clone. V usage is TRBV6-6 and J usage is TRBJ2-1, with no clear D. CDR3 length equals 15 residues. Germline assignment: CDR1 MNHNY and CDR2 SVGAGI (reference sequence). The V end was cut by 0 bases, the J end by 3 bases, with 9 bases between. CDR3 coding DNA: TGTGCCAGCAGTTACTCCTCAGGTCGCTACAATGAGCAGTTCTTC. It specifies CASSYSSGRYNEQFF.

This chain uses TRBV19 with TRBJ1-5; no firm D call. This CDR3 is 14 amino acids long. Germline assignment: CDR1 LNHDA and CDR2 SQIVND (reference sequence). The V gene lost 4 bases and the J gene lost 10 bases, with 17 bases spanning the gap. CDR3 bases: TGTGCCAGTAGTACGGAACGCTTTGCAGACCCCCAGCATTTT. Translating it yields CASSTERFADPQHF.

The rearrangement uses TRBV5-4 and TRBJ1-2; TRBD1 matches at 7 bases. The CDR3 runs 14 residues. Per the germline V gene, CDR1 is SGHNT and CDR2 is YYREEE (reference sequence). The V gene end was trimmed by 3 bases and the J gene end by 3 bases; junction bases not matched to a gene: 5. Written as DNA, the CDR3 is TGTGCCAGCAGCTACCAGGGGGACTACTATGGCTACACCTTC. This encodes CASSYQGDYYGYTF.

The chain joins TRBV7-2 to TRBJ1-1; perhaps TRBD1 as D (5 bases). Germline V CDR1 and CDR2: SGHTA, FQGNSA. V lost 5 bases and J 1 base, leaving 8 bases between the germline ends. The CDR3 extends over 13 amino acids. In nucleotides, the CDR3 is TGTGCCAGCAGCGGGGACCCGAACACTGAAGCTTTCTTT. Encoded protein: CASSGDPNTEAFF.

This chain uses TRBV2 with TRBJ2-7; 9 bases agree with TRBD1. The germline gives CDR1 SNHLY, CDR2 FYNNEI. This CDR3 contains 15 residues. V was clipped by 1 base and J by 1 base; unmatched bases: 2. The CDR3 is CASSEGQGVSYEQYF. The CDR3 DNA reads TGTGCCAGCAGTGAAGGACAGGGGGTATCCTACGAGCAGTACTTC. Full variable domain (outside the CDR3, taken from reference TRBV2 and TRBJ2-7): EPEVTQTPSHQVTQMGQEVILRCVPISNHLYFYWYRQILGQKVEFLVSFYNNEISEKSEIFDDQFSVERPDGSNFTLKIRSTKLEDSAMYFCASSEGQGVSYEQYFGPGTRLTVT.

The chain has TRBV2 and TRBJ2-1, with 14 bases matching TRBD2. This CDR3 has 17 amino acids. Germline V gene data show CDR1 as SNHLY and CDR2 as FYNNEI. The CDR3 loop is CARDGLAGGGSYNEQFF. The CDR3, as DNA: TGTGCGAGGGACGGACTAGCGGGAGGAGGGTCCTACAATGAGCAGTTCTTC. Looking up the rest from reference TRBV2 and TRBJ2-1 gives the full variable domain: EPEVTQTPSHQVTQMGQEVILRCVPISNHLYFYWYRQILGQKVEFLVSFYNNEISEKSEIFDDQFSVERPDGSNFTLKIRSTKLEDSAMYFCARDGLAGGGSYNEQFFGPGTRLTVL.

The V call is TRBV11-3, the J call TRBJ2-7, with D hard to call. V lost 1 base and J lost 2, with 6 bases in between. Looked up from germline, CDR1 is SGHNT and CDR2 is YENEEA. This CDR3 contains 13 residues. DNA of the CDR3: TGTGCCAGCAGCTTAGCCCCCACCTACGAGCAGTACTTC. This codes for CASSLAPTYEQYF.

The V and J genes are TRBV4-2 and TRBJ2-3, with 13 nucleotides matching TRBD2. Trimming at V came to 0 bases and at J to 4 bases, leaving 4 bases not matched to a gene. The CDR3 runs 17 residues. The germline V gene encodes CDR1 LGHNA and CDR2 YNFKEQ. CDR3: CASSQDGLAGESDTQYF. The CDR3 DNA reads TGTGCCAGCAGCCAAGATGGACTAGCGGGAGAATCAGATACGCAGTATTTT.

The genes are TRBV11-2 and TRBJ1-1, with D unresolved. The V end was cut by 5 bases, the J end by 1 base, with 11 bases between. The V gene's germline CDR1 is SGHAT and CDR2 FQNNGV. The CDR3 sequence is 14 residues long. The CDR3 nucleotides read TGTGCCAGCAGCCCATTAGGATGGAACACTGAAGCTTTCTTT. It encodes CASSPLGWNTEAFF.

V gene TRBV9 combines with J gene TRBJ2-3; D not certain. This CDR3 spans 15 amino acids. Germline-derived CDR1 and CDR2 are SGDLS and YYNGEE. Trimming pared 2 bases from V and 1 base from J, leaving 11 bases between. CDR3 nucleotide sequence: TGTGCCAGCAGCGTTAGCTCCCTGCGCACAGATACGCAGTATTTT. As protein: CASSVSSLRTDTQYF.

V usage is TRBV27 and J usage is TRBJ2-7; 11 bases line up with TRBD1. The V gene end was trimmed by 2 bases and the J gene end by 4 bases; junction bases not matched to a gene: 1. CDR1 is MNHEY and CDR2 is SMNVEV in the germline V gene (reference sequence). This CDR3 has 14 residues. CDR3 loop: CASSLRDRGYEQYF. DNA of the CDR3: TGTGCCAGCAGTTTAAGGGACAGGGGGTACGAGCAGTACTTC.

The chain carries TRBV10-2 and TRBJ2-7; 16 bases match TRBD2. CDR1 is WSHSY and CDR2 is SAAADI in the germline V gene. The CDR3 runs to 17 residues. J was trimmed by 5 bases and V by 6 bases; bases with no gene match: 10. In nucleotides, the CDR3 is TGCGCCAGCAGGGATGGGACTAGCGGGAGGGTAATGCACGAGCAGTACTTC. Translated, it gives CASRDGTSGRVMHEQYF.

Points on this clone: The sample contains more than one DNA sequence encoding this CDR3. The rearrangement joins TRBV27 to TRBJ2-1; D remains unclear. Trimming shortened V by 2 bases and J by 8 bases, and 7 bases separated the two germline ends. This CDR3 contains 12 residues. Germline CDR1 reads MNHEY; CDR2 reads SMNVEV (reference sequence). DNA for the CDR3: TGTGCCAGCAGTTTACTAGGTGATGAGCAGTTCTTC. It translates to CASSLLGDEQFF.

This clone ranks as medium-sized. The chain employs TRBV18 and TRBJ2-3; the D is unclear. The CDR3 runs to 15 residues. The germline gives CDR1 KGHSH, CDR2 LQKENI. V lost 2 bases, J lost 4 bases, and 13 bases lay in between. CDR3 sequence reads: CASSPSPLSPDTQYF. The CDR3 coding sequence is TGTGCCAGCTCACCATCACCGCTCAGCCCAGATACGCAGTATTTT.

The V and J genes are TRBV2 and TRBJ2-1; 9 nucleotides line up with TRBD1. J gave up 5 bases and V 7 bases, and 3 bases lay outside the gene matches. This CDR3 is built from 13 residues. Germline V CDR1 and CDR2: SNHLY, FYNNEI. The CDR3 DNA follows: TGTGCCAGCATTTGGGACAGGGACAATGAGCAGTTCTTC. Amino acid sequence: CASIWDRDNEQFF.

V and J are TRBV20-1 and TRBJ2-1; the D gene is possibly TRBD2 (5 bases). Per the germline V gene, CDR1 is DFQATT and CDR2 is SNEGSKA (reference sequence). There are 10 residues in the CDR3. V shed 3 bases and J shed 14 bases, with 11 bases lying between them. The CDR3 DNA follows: TGCAGTGCTAGCGCTACCGGGGAGTTCTTC. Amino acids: CSASATGEFF.

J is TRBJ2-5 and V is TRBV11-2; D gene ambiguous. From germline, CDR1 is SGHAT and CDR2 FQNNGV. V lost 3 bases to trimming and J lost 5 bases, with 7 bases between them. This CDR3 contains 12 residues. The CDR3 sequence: CASSFAEETQYF. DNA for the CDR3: TGTGCCAGCAGCTTTGCGGAGGAGACCCAGTACTTC.

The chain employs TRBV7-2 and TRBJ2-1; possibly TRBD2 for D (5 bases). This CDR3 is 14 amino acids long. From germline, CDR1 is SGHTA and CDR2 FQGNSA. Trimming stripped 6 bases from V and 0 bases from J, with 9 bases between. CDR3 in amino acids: CASSERSSYNEQFF. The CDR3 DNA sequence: TGTGCCAGCAGTGAGCGGAGCTCCTACAATGAGCAGTTCTTC. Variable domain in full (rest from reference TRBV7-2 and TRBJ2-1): GAGVSQSPSNKVTEKGKDVELRCDPISGHTALYWYRQSLGQGLEFLIYFQGNSAPDKSGLPSDRFSAERTGGSVSTLTIQRTQQEDSAVYLCASSERSSYNEQFFGPGTRLTVL.

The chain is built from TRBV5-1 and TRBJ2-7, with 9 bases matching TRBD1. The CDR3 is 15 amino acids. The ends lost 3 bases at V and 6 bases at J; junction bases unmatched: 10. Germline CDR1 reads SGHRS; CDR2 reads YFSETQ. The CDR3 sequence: CASSSDRGPLGEQYF. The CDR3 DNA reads TGCGCCAGCAGCTCGGACAGGGGTCCCCTAGGCGAGCAGTACTTC.